This entry lists 26 T cell receptor beta chains sequenced from one sample in a study of technical replicates of blood from several donors. The method was immunoSEQ multiplex PCR; TCRdb's version includes in-frame clones alone and lacks a portion of them. The data show about 81,000 clones, with approximately 78% seen just once and approximately 4% held by the top ten. What was sequenced was PBMCs. The receptor source for this set is a human donor in good health. Some clones in this sample may be carry-over from other donors' samples.

This rearrangement joins TRBV2 to TRBJ2-5; tentative D call: TRBD1 (6 bases). The CDR3 contains 12 residues. Germline V lookup: CDR1 SNHLY, CDR2 FYNNEI. V was trimmed by 7 bases and J by 14 bases, leaving 20 bases between them. CDR3 nucleotide sequence: TGTGCCAGCAAGTCTCCCGGGACAAGCTTATACTTC. This sequence encodes CASKSPGTSLYF.

The rearrangement joins TRBV11-3 to TRBJ1-2; possibly TRBD1 for D (5 bases). Germline assignment: CDR1 SGHNT and CDR2 YENEEA. Trimming pared 5 bases from V and 1 base from J, leaving 8 bases between. The CDR3 loop spans 13 amino acids. CDR3 protein: CASSPDNNYGYTF. The CDR3, as DNA: TGTGCCAGCAGCCCGGACAATAACTATGGCTACACCTTC.

The chain has TRBV7-9 and TRBJ2-1; 12 bases are a match to TRBD2. Germline values: CDR1 SEHNR, CDR2 FQNEAQ (reference sequence). CDR3 size: 15 residues. V was pared by 2 bases and J by 8 bases, with 4 bases of the junction left unmatched. The CDR3 nucleotides are TGTGCCAGCAGCTTAAAGCTAGCGGGAGGGGATGAGCAGTTCTTC. Protein product: CASSLKLAGGDEQFF.

The CDR3 DNA reads TGCGCCAGTCTACGGGACAGGGGAGAGCAGCCCCAGCATTTT. Translation gives CASLRDRGEQPQHF. The chain links TRBV10-2 to TRBJ1-5, with TRBD1 matching 10 bases. V gave up 9 bases and J gave up 7 bases; unmatched junction bases: 9. CDR1 and CDR2 (germline): WSHSY, SAAADI. This CDR3 has 14 amino acids.

The V call is TRBV7-2, the J call TRBJ1-4; the D gene is possibly TRBD1 (6 bases). Per germline, CDR1 SGHTA and CDR2 FQGNSA. V was shortened by 2 bases and J by 0 bases, with 10 bases between the two germline ends. This CDR3 is 16 amino acids long. In DNA, the CDR3 is TGTGCCAGCAGCTTAACTTCAGGGGCAACTAATGAAAAACTGTTTTTT. Protein: CASSLTSGATNEKLFF.

The chain couples TRBV5-4 to TRBJ1-2; a possible D gene is TRBD1 (6 bases). This CDR3 spans 15 amino acids. V was pared by 4 bases and J by 8 bases, with 21 bases between. The V gene's germline CDR1 is SGHNT and CDR2 YYREEE (reference sequence). In DNA, the CDR3 is TGTGCCAGCAGCACCGATACAGGGCGAGTTAAGGGCTACACCTTC. Residues: CASSTDTGRVKGYTF.

V is TRBV5-1 and J is TRBJ1-2; D may be TRBD1 (6 bases). This CDR3 has 18 amino acids. V gave up 0 bases and J gave up 3 bases, with 21 bases separating them. Germline V lookup: CDR1 SGHRS, CDR2 YFSETQ. In nucleotides, the CDR3 is TGCGCCAGCAGCTTGGGTGGGACATACCTTCTCGGGGACTATGGCTACACCTTC. This gives the protein CASSLGGTYLLGDYGYTF.

J is TRBJ2-7 and V is TRBV18; TRBD1 agrees at 10 bases. Germline CDR1 reads KGHSH; CDR2 reads LQKENI. V trimming: 3 bases; J trimming: 0 bases; junction bases outside the gene matches: 8. The length of the CDR3 is 17 residues. The CDR3 region is CASSPGQGNTGSYEQYF. As DNA, the CDR3 is TGTGCCAGCTCACCGGGACAGGGGAATACTGGCTCCTACGAGCAGTACTTC.

The V call is TRBV5-1, the J call TRBJ2-5, with TRBD2 identical over 8 bases. The CDR3 is made up of 13 amino acids. Trimming at V came to 4 bases and at J to 11 bases, leaving 10 bases not matched to a gene. Germline assignment: CDR1 SGHRS and CDR2 YFSETQ. As DNA, the CDR3 is TGCGCCAGCAGCAACCCGACTAGCGAGGGGCAGTACTTC. Residues: CASSNPTSEGQYF.

This chain uses TRBV5-4 with TRBJ2-3; a weak D match, TRBD1 (5 bases). The CDR3 totals 13 residues. The germline V and J ends were trimmed by 3 bases and 1 base, with 6 bases remaining between them. Looked up from germline, CDR1 is SGHNT and CDR2 is YYREEE (reference sequence). CDR3 in amino acids: CASSSRGTDTQYF. DNA for the CDR3: TGTGCCAGCAGCTCCAGGGGCACAGATACGCAGTATTTT.

V gene TRBV30 combines with J gene TRBJ1-1; 7 bases are shared with TRBD1. Germline trimming cut 7 bases from V and 1 base from J; bases unmatched to any gene: 6. This CDR3 has 13 residues. Germline CDR1 is GTSNPN and CDR2 is SVGIG (reference sequence). CDR3 residues: CASMDRWNTEAFF. Written as DNA, the CDR3 is TGTGCCTCTATGGACAGGTGGAACACTGAAGCTTTCTTT.

V usage is TRBV11-1 and J usage is TRBJ2-3; tentatively, D is TRBD1 (5 bases). CDR1 is SGHAT and CDR2 is FQDESV in the germline V gene (reference sequence). V was clipped by 5 bases and J by 4 bases, with 10 bases between them. The CDR3 has 13 residues. CDR3 in DNA: TGTGCCAGCAGCCCCCTAGGGGCAGATACGCAGTATTTT. Translation: CASSPLGADTQYF.

J is TRBJ2-7 and V is TRBV29-1; the match to TRBD2 covers 8 bases. CDR3 size: 13 residues. With V trimmed by 4 bases and J by 3 bases, 5 bases remained unmatched. Germline lookup yields CDR1 SQVTM and CDR2 ANQGSEA. CDR3 DNA sequence: TGCAGCGTTGGGGGTCTAGCGGGCTACGAGCAGTACTTC. This codes for CSVGGLAGYEQYF.

The rearrangement links TRBV18 to TRBJ2-1; TRBD2 matches 10 bases. CDR1 is KGHSH and CDR2 is LQKENI in the germline V gene. The CDR3 consists of 15 residues. The V gene end was trimmed by 1 base and the J gene end by 5 bases; junction bases not matched to a gene: 2. CDR3: CASSPRTSGNNEQFF. CDR3 sequence (DNA): TGTGCCAGCTCACCACGGACTAGCGGAAACAATGAGCAGTTCTTC.

The gene calls are TRBV6-6 and TRBJ2-7, with 8 nucleotides matching TRBD2. The CDR3 has 14 residues. In germline, CDR1 is MNHNY, CDR2 SVGAGI (reference sequence). Trimming cost V 6 bases and J 6 bases; bases outside gene matches: 10. Here the CDR3 reads CASSPGTSIREQYF. The CDR3 nucleotides read TGTGCCAGCAGCCCCGGGACTAGTATTCGCGAGCAGTACTTC.

DNA of the CDR3: TGTGCCAGCAGCCAGCCAGCTAGCGGAGATAAAGAGACCCAGTACTTC. Translating gives CASSQPASGDKETQYF. The chain combines TRBV4-2 with TRBJ2-5; 7 nucleotides line up with TRBD2. The CDR3 extends over 16 amino acids. Germline lookup yields CDR1 LGHNA and CDR2 YNFKEQ. The V and J ends lost 3 bases and 3 bases, in that order; junction bases with no gene match: 10.

The table lists this clone with a few counts. The V and J genes are TRBV6-6 and TRBJ2-7, with D perhaps TRBD2 (7 bases). Per the germline V gene, CDR1 is MNHNY and CDR2 is SVGAGI (reference sequence). This CDR3 has 15 amino acids. The germline V and J ends were trimmed by 6 bases and 3 bases, with 18 bases remaining between them. The chain's CDR3 is CASRSSEGGSYEQYF. CDR3 sequence (DNA): TGTGCCAGCAGATCCTCCGAGGGGGGGAGCTACGAGCAGTACTTC.

This clone showed up just a few times. The chain has TRBV7-6 and TRBJ2-2; TRBD1 agrees at 7 bases. The germline CDR1 and CDR2 sequences are SGHVS and FNYEAQ. The ends lost 5 bases at V and 5 bases at J; junction bases unmatched: 8. This CDR3 contains 15 residues. The CDR3 sequence is CASSPPGGWTGELFF. In DNA, the CDR3 is TGTGCCAGCAGCCCCCCAGGGGGATGGACCGGGGAGCTGTTTTTT.

V usage is TRBV18 and J usage is TRBJ2-7; 9 bases are a match to TRBD1. The germline V gene encodes CDR1 KGHSH and CDR2 LQKENI. The V gene end was trimmed by 4 bases and the J gene end by 4 bases; junction bases not matched to a gene: 8. CDR3 size: 15 residues. In DNA form, the CDR3 reads TGTGCCAGCTCACTGACAGGGGGTGGCCGATACGAGCAGTACTTC. It is translated as CASSLTGGGRYEQYF.

The V gene is TRBV5-6, the J gene TRBJ2-7; D is unclear. The V gene's germline CDR1 is SGHDT and CDR2 YYEEEE. Trimming removed 3 bases at V and 5 bases at J, with 6 bases between. The CDR3 consists of 11 residues. CDR3 in DNA: TGTGCCAGCAGCTGGTACAACGAGCAGTACTTC. Translating it yields CASSWYNEQYF.

The J gene is TRBJ1-5, the V gene TRBV30; D is uncertain. CDR1 is GTSNPN, CDR2 SVGIG, per germline (reference sequence). Deletions cut 2 bases from V and 3 bases from J, with 5 bases between. The CDR3 runs to 12 residues. In DNA form, the CDR3 reads TGTGCCTGGAGTCCGTCCAATCAGCCCCAGCATTTT. This encodes CAWSPSNQPQHF.

On this clone: One end of the junction fails to match germline, which may point to a read error. The chain links TRBV30 to TRBJ2-3; 9 bases map to TRBD2. Germline V gene sequence: CDR1 GTSNPN, CDR2 SVGIG (reference sequence). The CDR3 runs to 15 residues. The CDR3 DNA sequence: TGTGCCTGGGCCCCCCTAGCGGGATACACAGGTACGCAGTATTTT. Translating it yields CAWAPLAGYTGTQYF.

V and J are TRBV5-5 and TRBJ2-7, with D possibly TRBD2 on 6 matching bases. Trimming removed 4 bases from V and 2 bases from J, with 16 bases in between. The CDR3 has 15 residues. Germline CDR1 reads SGHKS; CDR2 reads YYEKEE (reference sequence). This CDR3 reads CASSGRHTEPYEQYF. CDR3 DNA sequence: TGTGCCAGCAGCGGGAGGCACACAGAACCCTACGAGCAGTACTTC. The whole variable domain, remainder taken from reference TRBV5-5 and TRBJ2-7, is DAGVTQSPTHLIKTRGQQVTLRCSPISGHKSVSWYQQVLGQGPQFIFQYYEKEERGRGNFPDRFSARQFPNYSSELNVNALLLGDSALYLCASSGRHTEPYEQYFGPGTRLTVT.

The V call is TRBV7-2, the J call TRBJ2-1, with no clear D. The CDR3 is 14 residues long. Deletions cut 5 bases from V and 0 bases from J, with 8 bases between. In germline, CDR1 is SGHTA, CDR2 FQGNSA. The CDR3 spells CASSPQSSYNEQFF. The CDR3 DNA follows: TGTGCCAGCAGCCCCCAATCCTCCTACAATGAGCAGTTCTTC.

The CDR3 reads CASSQDIRTSGIGNEQFF. CDR3 sequence (DNA): TGCGCCAGCAGCCAAGATATCCGGACTAGCGGGATCGGCAATGAGCAGTTCTTC. The chain carries TRBV4-3 and TRBJ2-1; 12 nucleotides agree with TRBD2. Germline V gene sequence: CDR1 LGHNA, CDR2 YSLEER. The J segment lost 6 bases and the V segment lost 0 bases, leaving 9 bases of the junction unmatched. CDR3 length equals 18 residues.

The genes are TRBV29-1 and TRBJ2-2, with 7 positions matching TRBD1. The CDR3 length is 16 residues. The germline V gene has CDR1 SQVTM and CDR2 ANQGSEA. Germline trimming cut 4 bases from V and 5 bases from J; bases unmatched to any gene: 13. In DNA form, the CDR3 reads TGCAGCGTTGGGGGGACCCGGGACAGAGCTACCGGGGAGCTGTTTTTT. Protein: CSVGGTRDRATGELFF.